This TCR beta chain was sequenced for a study of cytomegalovirus exposure and HLA in healthy donors. With 60 Vbeta and 13 Jbeta primers, the PCR was carried out. Some clones are missing from TCRdb's copy, which holds only in-frame ones; the method was immunoSEQ multiplex PCR. Of about 170,000 clones listed, 79% were seen once; the top ten hold less than 2.5%. The V gene end was trimmed by 7 bases and the J gene end by 1 base; junction bases not matched to a gene: 2. Germline CDR1 reads LNHDA; CDR2 reads SQIVND (reference sequence). The CDR3 has 14 amino acids. The V gene is TRBV19, the J gene TRBJ2-2, with TRBD2 identical over 8 bases. This sequence originates from a woman in her forties or fifties in good health and CMV-seronegative. Sequencing was performed on PBMCs. This CDR3 is CASTGGENTGELFF. CDR3 coding DNA: TGTGCCAGTACCGGGGGGGAGAACACCGGGGAGCTGTTTTTT.